Listed here are 30 T cell receptor beta chains from one sample, sequenced in a study of tumor-infiltrating lymphocytes in primary liver carcinoma. The investigators made TCR beta cDNA from 500 ng total RNA, using a constant-region primer. Generation of the TCR beta libraries relied on three nested multiplex PCR rounds using slightly modified ARM-PCR. It was with TRBV1-TRBV30 forward primers and a C-beta reverse primer that the first two PCR rounds were run, at around 10 cycles each. TCRdb analysed the multiplex PCR reads with MiXCR anew, one entry per CDR3 protein. The sample lists 20,000 to 25,000 distinct CDR3 sequences, 65% to 85% occurring once. Bulk tissue was left unsorted, and RNA and DNA were co-extracted from roughly 20-30 mg of it. The material sequenced was liver tumor tissue from sampling region 2. Specified subset: tumor region T2, inferior pole. These receptors all stem from a woman aged 25 to 45 with primary liver carcinoma and hepatitis B virus infection.

Remarks on this clonotype: The conserved phenylalanine or tryptophan is not found at the CDR3 terminus, so this likely reflects a read error. The V gene is TRBV5-5, the J gene TRBJ1-2; D uncertain. This CDR3 spans 15 amino acids. CDR1 is SGHKS and CDR2 is YYEKEE in the germline V gene (reference sequence). CDR3 protein: CASSLVSGPRYGYTL. In nucleotides, the CDR3 is TGTGCAAGCAGCTTGGTGTCCGGCCCGCGGTATGGCTACACCCTC.

Of note for this clonotype: The CDR3 does not close with the conserved phenylalanine or tryptophan, likely indicating a read error. No DNA is shown, since the ends of the CDR3 on it are uncertain; the CDR3 is the one TCRdb lists. The rearrangement links TRBV9 to TRBJ1-4. Germline V gene data show CDR1 as SGDLS and CDR2 as YYNGEE. A total of 14 residues make up the CDR3, ends included. CDR3 region: CASRGPRMDEKLFS.

A remark on this clonotype: Likely a read error: the CDR3 ends without its conserved phenylalanine or tryptophan. Because the CDR3's place on the DNA is in doubt, the DNA is left out and the CDR3 is given as listed by TCRdb. This chain links TRBV5-1 with TRBJ2-2. Ends included, the CDR3 has 11 residues. Looked up from germline, CDR1 is SGHRS and CDR2 is YFSETQ. The CDR3: CASSFTGELFS.

In this sample, this clonotype turned up a few times. The junction departs from the called germline gene at one end, perhaps through a read error. The chain carries TRBV12-3 or TRBV12-4 and TRBJ2-5; D may be TRBD1 (6 bases). The CDR3 runs 13 residues. CDR3 loop: CPSSPGELETQYF. The CDR3 region has the DNA TGTCCCAGTAGCCCAGGGGAATTAGAGACCCAGTACTTC.

As to this clonotype: Since no conserved phenylalanine or tryptophan closes the CDR3, a read error is the likely cause. The chain has TRBV5-5 and TRBJ2-3; no clear D gene. Per germline, CDR1 SGHKS and CDR2 YYEKEE (reference sequence). Trimming removed 1 base from V and 4 bases from J, with 19 bases in between. The CDR3 is 17 amino acids. The CDR3 region has the DNA TGTGCCAGCAGCTTGACTATTGGTGGGCCCCTTTCAGATACGCAGTATTAT. This codes for CASSLTIGGPLSDTQYY.

A word on this clonotype: This clone may be a read error of a much larger clone one base away. The V gene is TRBV11-1, the J gene TRBJ2-1, with 9 bases identical to TRBD2. Germline-derived CDR1 and CDR2 are SGHAT and FQDESV (reference sequence). The CDR3 is 15 amino acids. CDR3 in DNA: TGTACCAGCAGCTTTAGCGGGGGATCCTACAATGAGCAGTTCTTC. Encoded protein: CTSSFSGGSYNEQFF.

The chain employs TRBV5-4 and TRBJ2-3, with D tentatively TRBD1 or TRBD2 (5 bases each). The length of the CDR3 is 15 residues. Germline lookup yields CDR1 SGHNT and CDR2 YYREEE (reference sequence). The CDR3 DNA reads as TGTGTTAGCAGCCCGCACGGGACGGAGGCGGATACGCAGTATTTT. Its protein product is CVSSPHGTEADTQYF.

About this clonotype: The final CDR3 position lacks the conserved phenylalanine or tryptophan, pointing to a likely read error. CDR3 sequence: CSARGTGNQLQHL. Here the CDR3 DNA reads TGCAGTGCTAGGGGGACCGGTAATCAGCTCCAGCATCTT. V usage is TRBV20-1 and J usage is TRBJ1-5; a possible D gene is TRBD1 (5 bases). The CDR3 covers 13 residues. Germline V gives CDR1 DFQATT, CDR2 SNEGSKA (reference sequence).

With respect to this clonotype: A much bigger clone sits one base away, suggesting this may be a read error. The chain joins TRBV7-9 to TRBJ2-2; D is possibly TRBD1 (6 bases). Germline CDR1 is SEHNR and CDR2 is FQNEAQ (reference sequence). CDR3 length equals 19 residues. The CDR3, as DNA: TGTGTCATCAGCCTGTGGGACCAGGGGAAGAACCTCTTAACCGGGGAGCTGTTTTTT. Its protein product is CVISLWDQGKNLLTGELFF.

About this clonotype: Likely a read error: the CDR3 ends without its conserved phenylalanine or tryptophan. The chain has TRBV12-3 or TRBV12-4 and TRBJ1-1; possibly TRBD1 for D (5 bases). The CDR3 contains 14 residues. The CDR3 region has the DNA TGTGCAAGCAGTTTGGGTGGGGGTCGCACTGAAGCTTTCCTT. Translation gives CASSLGGGRTEAFL.

Only one count was recorded for this clonotype. One end of the junction does not line up with germline, which may come from a read error. This chain joins TRBV11-2 and TRBJ2-5; no clear D. Looked up from germline, CDR1 is SGHAT and CDR2 is FQNNGV. The length of the CDR3 is 15 residues. CDR3 DNA sequence: TGTGCCAGTAGCTTTTTGGCGGCAGCCGCTGAGACCCAGTACTTC. It specifies CASSFLAAAAETQYF. The variable domain in full, completed from reference TRBV11-2 and TRBJ2-5, reads EAGVAQSPRYKIIEKRQSVAFWCNPISGHATLYWYQQILGQGPKLLIQFQNNGVVDDSQLPKDRFSAERLKGVDSTLKIQPAKLEDSAVYLCASSFLAAAAETQYFGPGTRLLVL.

With respect to this clonotype: At one of its ends the junction is not consistent with the germline gene, which may arise from a read error. This chain connects TRBV7-9 to TRBJ2-7, with no clear D. Germline-derived CDR1 and CDR2 are SEHNR and FQNEAQ (reference sequence). CDR3 length: 15 amino acids. CDR3 residues: CATSWGLAAPYEQYF. The CDR3 DNA is TGTGCCACCAGCTGGGGATTAGCCGCACCTTACGAGCAGTACTTC.

This clonotype was seen more than once but under ten times. An end of the junction differs from the germline gene, which may be a read error. The chain employs TRBV5-1 and TRBJ2-1; 14 nucleotides match TRBD2. In germline, CDR1 is SGHRS, CDR2 YFSETQ. The CDR3 sequence is 17 residues long. The CDR3 here is CVSSLGLAGGLGNEQFF. CDR3 DNA: TGCGTCAGCAGCTTAGGACTAGCGGGAGGCTTGGGCAATGAGCAGTTCTTC.

Of note for this clonotype: Germline is not matched at one junction end, which may reflect a read error. The CDR3 sequence: CASRLWHQGKKLLTGGLFF. The CDR3 DNA follows: TGTGCCAGCAGGCTGTGGCACCAGGGGAAGAAGCTCTTAACCGGGGGGCTGTTTTTT. The V gene is TRBV7-9, the J gene TRBJ2-2, with D perhaps TRBD1 or TRBD2 (6 bases each). CDR3 size: 19 residues. Germline CDR1 is SEHNR and CDR2 is FQNEAQ (reference sequence).

This sequence joins TRBV28 and TRBJ2-7; tentatively, D is TRBD1 (6 bases). There are 15 residues in the CDR3. The germline V gene has CDR1 MDHEN and CDR2 SYDVKM. Trimming took off 10 bases at V and 3 bases at J, with 22 bases between the two ends. The CDR3 sequence is CAIRSSDRIHYEQYF. CDR3 nucleotides: TGTGCCATCAGATCAAGCGACAGGATCCACTACGAGCAGTACTTC.

As regards this clonotype: At one end, the junction sequence differs from germline, possibly due to a read error. The V gene is TRBV6-1, the J gene TRBJ1-5, with D possibly being TRBD1 (5 bases). Germline V CDR1 and CDR2: MNHNS, SASEGT. The CDR3 has 16 amino acids. CDR3 sequence: CASSEEGSVPGQPQHF. CDR3 DNA: TGTGCCAGCAGTGAAGAGGGGAGCGTCCCCGGTCAGCCCCAGCACTTC.

Remarks on this clonotype: Since no conserved phenylalanine or tryptophan closes the CDR3, a read error is the likely cause. This chain joins TRBV4-3 and TRBJ2-1, with D possibly matching TRBD2 (6 bases). The CDR3 totals 16 residues. The germline V gene has CDR1 LGHNA and CDR2 YSLEER. The CDR3 bases are TGCGCCAGCAGCCAAGATGCGGGAAACTCCTACGATGAGCAGTTCTCC. Translation: CASSQDAGNSYDEQFS.

Note on this clonotype: Sequence at one end of the junction differs from germline and may be a read error. V is TRBV10-3 and J is TRBJ1-3, with no clear D. This CDR3 has 14 amino acids. Germline V gene lookup returns CDR1 ENHRY and CDR2 SYGVKD. The CDR3 is CSINESVSGNTIYF. CDR3 DNA sequence: TGTTCCATCAATGAGTCAGTTTCAGGAAACACCATATATTTT.

This clonotype has a count of ten or more. The missing conserved phenylalanine or tryptophan at the end of this CDR3 makes a read error likely. The chain couples TRBV11-3 to TRBJ2-1; perhaps TRBD2 as D (5 bases). This CDR3 has 16 amino acids. V was shortened by 3 bases and J by 5 bases, with 17 bases between the two germline ends. Germline lookup yields CDR1 SGHNT and CDR2 YENEEA. The DNA for the CDR3 is TGTGCCAGCAGCTTCCTAGCAGATATATCCCACAATGAGCAGTTCCTC. Translation: CASSFLADISHNEQFL.

Points on this clonotype: The junction differs from germline at one of its ends, possibly a read error. V usage is TRBV6-5 and J usage is TRBJ2-5; D is undetermined. The CDR3 consists of 13 residues. Germline values: CDR1 MNHEY, CDR2 SVGAGI. For the CDR3, the DNA is TGTGCCAGCAGTACCGACTGGGTGCTGACCCGGTACTTC. Translating gives CASSTDWVLTRYF.

As to this clonotype: This CDR3 fails to terminate in the conserved phenylalanine or tryptophan, so it likely reflects a read error. Because the CDR3's place on the DNA is in doubt, the DNA is left out and the CDR3 is given as listed by TCRdb. This chain's CDR3 is CASSPAPRVTGEPFI. This chain connects TRBV5-6 to TRBJ2-2. The CDR3 is 15 amino acids in total, end residues counted. The V gene's germline CDR1 is SGHDT and CDR2 YYEEEE.

Notes on this clonotype: Lacking the conserved final phenylalanine or tryptophan, this CDR3 likely reflects a read error. No DNA is shown, since the ends of the CDR3 on it are uncertain; the CDR3 is the one TCRdb lists. The J gene is TRBJ1-2, the V gene TRBV6-1. Germline loops: CDR1 MNHNS, CDR2 SASEGT. The CDR3 is 18 amino acids in total, end residues counted. The CDR3 loop is CASSERFLVLRSNYGYTI.

In the case of this clonotype: It is likely a read error, because the conserved phenylalanine at the end of the CDR3 is missing. V is TRBV11-2 and J is TRBJ2-1; 7 bases line up with TRBD2. Germline lookup yields CDR1 SGHAT and CDR2 FQNNGV. CDR3 size: 16 residues. The CDR3: CVSSTSLTGGYNEQFI. The CDR3 coding sequence is TGTGTCAGCAGCACCTCTCTAACGGGAGGATACAATGAGCAGTTCATC.

On this clonotype itself: Compared with germline, one end of the junction differs, possibly owing to a read error. The rearrangement links TRBV28 to TRBJ2-2; D gene uncertain. This CDR3 has 12 amino acids. Per the germline V gene, CDR1 is MDHEN and CDR2 is SYDVKM. CDR3: CANSLATVELFF. The CDR3 DNA reads as TGTGCCAACAGTCTCGCAACCGTGGAGCTGTTTTTT.

Comments on this clonotype: A much larger clonotype is one base distant, so this may be a read error. The chain couples TRBV12-3 or TRBV12-4 to TRBJ2-5; no reliable D call. V dropped 6 bases and J dropped 11 bases, with 25 bases sitting between them. CDR3 length equals 15 residues. The CDR3 coding sequence is TGTGCCAGCAGCACCTACCCCAGGAACGAAGAGATTCAGTACTTC. This encodes CASSTYPRNEEIQYF.

Turning to this clonotype: The junction shows a germline mismatch at one end, possibly a read error. This chain uses TRBV11-2 with TRBJ1-2; D not certain. This CDR3 contains 16 residues. CDR1 SGHAT and CDR2 FQNNGV come from the germline V gene. This CDR3 is CASSLRGGDWSYGYIF. The CDR3 DNA follows: TGTGCTAGCAGCCTACGAGGCGGGGATTGGAGCTATGGCTACATCTTC.

Remarks on this clonotype: A read error is likely, as this CDR3 ends without the conserved phenylalanine or tryptophan. Because the CDR3's place on the DNA is in doubt, the DNA is left out and the CDR3 is given as listed by TCRdb. V and J are TRBV29-1 and TRBJ1-1; TRBD1, the table's D call, lacks a check against the DNA. The CDR3 spans 12 residues, counting both ends. Germline-derived CDR1 and CDR2 are SQVTM and ANQGSEA. The CDR3 sequence: CSVETGNTEALL.

For this clonotype: At one of its ends the junction is not consistent with the germline gene, which may arise from a read error. The rearrangement joins TRBV12-3 or TRBV12-4 to TRBJ2-7; the D gene is possibly TRBD1 (6 bases). This CDR3 is 15 amino acids long. The CDR3 here is CASLQSCTQGYAQYF. The CDR3 DNA reads as TGTGCCAGCCTGCAATCCTGTACACAGGGTTACGCGCAGTACTTC.

This clonotype was seen a handful of times. Relative to the germline gene, one junction end is altered; a read error may explain this. This chain connects TRBV5-6 to TRBJ2-1; 7 bases align to TRBD2. This CDR3 comprises 12 residues. Germline CDR1 and CDR2: SGHDT and YYEEEE. The CDR3 nucleotides read TGTGCCAGCAGTCCACGGGGGGACGCGCAGCTCTTT. Its protein product is CASSPRGDAQLF.

The chain employs TRBV12-1 and TRBJ2-3; TRBD2 is taken as the D call from the table, unchecked against the DNA. TRBV12-1 is tagged as a pseudogene. The CDR3 runs 16 residues. CDR3 protein: CASSSELAGDVDTQYF. The CDR3 nucleotides are TGTGCCAGCAGCTCAGAGCTAGCGGGGGATGTAGATACGCAGTATTTT.